These T cell receptor beta chains were read from a single sample in a study of shared clonotypes between healthy human individuals. Clones were sequenced by immunoSEQ multiplex PCR, and TCRdb holds only the in-frame ones, with some missing. Of hundreds of thousands of clones listed, roughly 70% are singletons. Sample: memory CD4+ T cells sorted from blood. The origin of the receptors is a woman in her 30s in good health. Both conserved end residues are part of each CDR3. Fields, in order: D gene, V gene, J gene, clone size, CDR3 protein, CDR3 DNA. The D gene is left open where the match is weak. Where a row states a size, it is once, few, many or the class of an expanded clone; other rows omit it.

.	TRBV5-6	TRBJ1-3	.	CASSLSSHRQLISGNTIYF	TGTGCCAGCAGCTTAAGTTCCCACAGGCAGTTGATCTCTGGAAACACCATATATTTT
.	TRBV10-3	TRBJ2-7	.	CAMGTESEQYF	TGTGCCATGGGGACCGAATCCGAGCAGTACTTC
TRBD1	TRBV2	TRBJ2-7	.	CASSGGQGAYEQYF	TGTGCCAGCAGTGGGGGACAGGGGGCCTACGAGCAGTACTTC
.	TRBV7-9	TRBJ1-5	.	CASSVGMGLNQPQHF	TGTGCCAGCAGCGTAGGTATGGGTCTCAATCAGCCCCAGCATTTT
TRBD1	TRBV5-5	TRBJ1-2	.	CASSSWTGTGYTF	TGTGCCAGCAGCTCTTGGACAGGGACAGGCTACACCTTC
.	TRBV29-1	TRBJ1-3	.	CSVDPGGDGNTIYF	TGCAGCGTTGACCCTGGTGGGGACGGAAACACCATATATTTT
.	TRBV18	TRBJ2-5	.	CASSPLDGSQETQYF	TGTGCCAGCTCACCCCTTGACGGGAGCCAAGAGACCCAGTACTTC
TRBD2	TRBV5-4	TRBJ2-3	few	CASRSAGGLAGGPADTQYF	TGTGCCAGCAGATCCGCGGGGGGACTAGCGGGAGGGCCCGCAGATACGCAGTATTTT
TRBD1	TRBV19	TRBJ1-4	.	CASSVGQGGKKLFF	TGTGCCAGTAGTGTGGGACAGGGTGGTAAAAAACTGTTTTTT
.	TRBV11-2	TRBJ2-7	.	CASSLNYLGGSYEQYF	TGTGCCAGCAGCTTAAATTACCTGGGAGGTTCCTACGAGCAGTACTTC
.	TRBV7-6	TRBJ2-7	once	CASSLGPGDYEQYF	TGTGCCAGCAGCTTAGGCCCGGGAGACTACGAGCAGTACTTC
TRBD2	TRBV5-1	TRBJ2-2	.	CASSLGSGANTGELFF	TGCGCCAGCAGCTTGGGGAGCGGGGCGAACACCGGGGAGCTGTTTTTT
TRBD2	TRBV19	TRBJ2-1	.	CASGGYNEQFF	TGTGCCTCGGGGGGGTACAATGAGCAGTTCTTC
TRBD2	TRBV5-1	TRBJ2-1	.	CASSLVAGSYNEQFF	TGCGCCAGCAGCTTGGTAGCGGGCTCCTACAATGAGCAGTTCTTC
.	TRBV2	TRBJ2-1	.	CASSGVNEQFF	TGTGCCAGCAGTGGGGTGAATGAGCAGTTCTTC
.	TRBV9	TRBJ2-3	.	CASSVAGSRTDTQYF	TGTGCCAGCAGCGTAGCAGGGTCCCGCACAGATACGCAGTATTTT
.	TRBV7-5	TRBJ2-7	.	CVRKTSGIRYEQYF	TGTGTCAGAAAGACTAGCGGGATCCGCTACGAGCAGTACTTC
TRBD2	TRBV7-3	TRBJ2-1	.	CASSSGRASHEQFF	TGTGCCAGCAGTAGCGGGAGGGCCTCCCATGAGCAGTTCTTC
.	TRBV7-2	TRBJ2-7	.	CASSLYNPAVSEQYF	TGTGCCAGCAGCTTATATAACCCGGCAGTCTCCGAGCAGTACTTC
.	TRBV29-1	TRBJ2-3	few	CSVEAPSLGTDTQYF	TGCAGCGTTGAGGCACCGTCCTTAGGCACAGATACGCAGTATTTT
TRBD2	TRBV5-1	TRBJ2-1	.	CASSFGLGREYNEQFF	TGCGCCAGCAGCTTCGGACTAGGACGCGAATACAATGAGCAGTTCTTC
TRBD1	TRBV7-6	TRBJ1-4	.	CASSTFDRGYEKLFF	TGTGCCAGCAGCACATTTGACAGGGGGTATGAAAAACTGTTTTTT
.	TRBV10-1	TRBJ1-5	many	CASQSALGQPQHF	TGCGCCAGCCAGTCGGCCCTTGGACAGCCCCAGCATTTT
.	TRBV18	TRBJ2-7	many	CASSPDTLGEQYF	TGTGCCAGCTCACCGGATACCCTAGGCGAGCAGTACTTC
TRBD1	TRBV5-4	TRBJ1-5	many	CASSYGTGRNQPQHF	TGTGCCAGCAGCTACGGGACAGGGAGAAATCAGCCCCAGCATTTT
TRBD2	TRBV7-2	TRBJ2-5	.	CASSSRTSRLETQYF	TGTGCCAGCAGCTCCCGGACTAGCAGATTAGAGACCCAGTACTTC
.	TRBV21-1	TRBJ2-3	.	CASSINLTDTQYF	TGTGCCAGCAGCATTAACCTGACAGATACGCAGTATTTT